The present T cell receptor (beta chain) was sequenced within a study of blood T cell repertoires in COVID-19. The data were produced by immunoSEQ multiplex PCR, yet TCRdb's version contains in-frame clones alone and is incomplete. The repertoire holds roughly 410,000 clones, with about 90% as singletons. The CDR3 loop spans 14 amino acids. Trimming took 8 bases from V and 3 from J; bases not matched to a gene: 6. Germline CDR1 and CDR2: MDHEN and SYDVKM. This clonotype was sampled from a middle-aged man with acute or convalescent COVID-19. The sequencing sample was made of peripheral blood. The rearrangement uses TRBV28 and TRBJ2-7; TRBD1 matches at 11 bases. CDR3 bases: TGTGCCAGCCGGGGGACAGGGGGAATCTACGAGCAGTACTTC. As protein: CASRGTGGIYEQYF. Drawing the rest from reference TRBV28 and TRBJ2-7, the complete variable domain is DVKVTQSSRYLVKRTGEKVFLECVQDMDHENMFWYRQDPGLGLRLIYFSYDVKMKEKGDIPEGYSVSREKKERFSLILESASTNQTSMYLCASRGTGGIYEQYFGPGTRLTVT.